The 21 T cell receptor beta chains presented below share a single source sample, sequenced in a study of blood T cells in healthy people across ages. Through a sample-barcoded 5' primer and a J-beta primer mix, a second PCR was run for roughly 7 to 12 cycles. TCRdb passed the 5' RACE reads through MiXCR, listing each CDR3 protein once. The data hold about 570,000 distinct CDR3 sequences, with 27% observed a single time. Material: blood. Receptors originate from a woman in her 70s in good health.

This clonotype was seen a handful of times. The chain links TRBV29-1 to TRBJ1-1, with a weak D call TRBD1 (5 bases). Trimming took 3 bases from V and 9 from J, leaving 17 bases between them. CDR3 length: 13 residues. Germline CDR1 SQVTM, CDR2 ANQGSEA. This chain's CDR3 is CSVDRGHPSQAFF. In nucleotides, the CDR3 is TGCAGCGTTGATCGGGGCCACCCTAGTCAAGCTTTCTTT.

This clonotype was seen more than once but under ten times. The chain recombines TRBV2 with TRBJ1-5; 9 bases are a match to TRBD1. After removal of 5 bases from V and 4 bases from J, the junction contained 12 bases not matched to a gene. CDR3 length: 17 amino acids. Germline CDR1 SNHLY, CDR2 FYNNEI. CDR3 sequence reads: CASSTSIGQGINQPQHF. The CDR3 nucleotides are TGTGCCAGCAGTACGAGTATAGGACAGGGGATTAATCAGCCCCAGCATTTT.

Remarks on this clonotype: A read error is likely, as this CDR3 ends without the conserved phenylalanine or tryptophan. The rearrangement uses TRBV7-9 and TRBJ2-7; 8 bases line up with TRBD2. J gave up 7 bases and V 3 bases, and 5 bases lay outside the gene matches. This CDR3 is built from 13 residues. Germline V lookup: CDR1 SEHNR, CDR2 FQNEAQ (reference sequence). DNA of the CDR3: TGTGCCAGCAGCTTTACTAGCGGCGCGGAGCAGTACCTC. Protein product: CASSFTSGAEQYL.

The chain is built from TRBV29-1 and TRBJ2-1; 10 nucleotides line up with TRBD1. The CDR3 totals 16 residues. V lost 0 bases to trimming and J lost 5 bases; unmatched junction nucleotides: 7. Germline CDR1 is SQVTM and CDR2 is ANQGSEA. CDR3 sequence (DNA): TGCAGCGTTGAAGATCCTGGGACAGGGGATCACAATGAGCAGTTCTTC. Translated, it gives CSVEDPGTGDHNEQFF.

Regarding this clonotype: An end of the junction differs from the germline gene, which may be a read error. CDR3 protein: CASSSSKAGANILTF. The CDR3 DNA sequence: TGTGCCAGCAGCTCCAGTAAAGCTGGGGCCAACATCCTGACTTTC. The chain recombines TRBV7-9 with TRBJ2-6, with a possible D match to TRBD1 (5 bases). This CDR3 spans 15 amino acids. Germline V lookup: CDR1 SEHNR, CDR2 FQNEAQ (reference sequence).

This clonotype was seen more than once but under ten times. The chain couples TRBV10-3 to TRBJ2-7; perhaps TRBD2 as D (7 bases). Judging by the DNA end, TRBJ2-5 fits better; the J call may be wrong. Germline CDR1 and CDR2: ENHRY and SYGVKD. This CDR3 spans 18 amino acids. For the CDR3, the DNA is TGTGCCATCAGCGCCCCCTCACTTGGGGGGGCCGCGGTTGAGACCCAGTACTTC. The encoded protein is CAISAPSLGGAAVETQYF.

The chain couples TRBV7-6 to TRBJ2-2; no clear D gene. The V end was cut by 1 base, the J end by 4 bases, with 7 bases between. The CDR3 runs 14 residues. CDR1 and CDR2 from the germline V gene are SGHVS and FNYEAQ. In DNA, the CDR3 is TGTGCCAGCAGCTTAGAACGAATCACCGGGGAGCTGTTTTTT. It encodes CASSLERITGELFF.

This clonotype has only a few counts. The chain is built from TRBV20-1 and TRBJ1-2, with 8 bases fitting TRBD1. The CDR3 loop spans 16 amino acids. Germline V lookup: CDR1 DFQATT, CDR2 SNEGSKA (reference sequence). V dropped 1 base and J dropped 7; count of bases not matched to a gene: 14. Here the CDR3 DNA reads TGCAGTGCTAGAGCTCCTGAGGACAGGGTATTTTTTGGCTACACCTTC. This encodes CSARAPEDRVFFGYTF.

This clonotype was found a few times. This chain uses TRBV4-3 with TRBJ2-6; D is perhaps TRBD2 (5 bases). The CDR3 loop spans 17 amino acids. V lost 2 bases and J lost 0, with 11 bases in between. The germline gives CDR1 LGHNA, CDR2 YSLEER. CDR3 nucleotides: TGCGCCAGCAGCCAATCACGGGGTTACTCTGGGGCCAACGTCCTGACTTTC. Protein product: CASSQSRGYSGANVLTF.

The sample holds a few counts of this clonotype. This rearrangement joins TRBV5-1 to TRBJ1-6; D gene uncertain. From germline, CDR1 is SGHRS and CDR2 YFSETQ. The CDR3 is 14 residues long. V lost 4 bases and J lost 6, with 11 bases in between. The CDR3 protein is CASSPSIFNSPLHF. In DNA, the CDR3 is TGCGCCAGCAGCCCATCGATCTTTAATTCACCCCTCCACTTT. Full variable domain (missing parts from reference TRBV5-1 and TRBJ1-6): KAGVTQTPRYLIKTRGQQVTLSCSPISGHRSVSWYQQTPGQGLQFLFEYFSETQRNKGNFPGRFSGRQFSNSRSEMNVSTLELGDSALYLCASSPSIFNSPLHFGNGTRLTVT.

In its sample, this clonotype was seen a few times. The rearrangement links TRBV12-3 or TRBV12-4 to TRBJ1-2, with 8 bases aligning to TRBD1. The J segment lost 7 bases and the V segment lost 6 bases, leaving 10 bases of the junction unmatched. The CDR3 has 14 residues. CDR3 sequence (DNA): TGTGCCAGCAGGCCCACAGGGGGTCTTGGTGGCTACACCTTC. The encoded protein is CASRPTGGLGGYTF.

This clonotype was detected a few times. No conserved phenylalanine or tryptophan ends this CDR3, so it is likely a read error. CDR3 nucleotide sequence: TGTGCCAGCAGTTTAGGACATCTCTACGAGCAGTACCTC. This translates into CASSLGHLYEQYL. The V call is TRBV12-3 or TRBV12-4, the J call TRBJ2-5; D not resolved. The DNA matches TRBJ2-7 better at its end, which makes the J call doubtful. The CDR3 totals 13 residues.

The chain joins TRBV7-3 to TRBJ2-1; maybe TRBD2 (6 bases). The germline V gene encodes CDR1 SGHTA and CDR2 FQGTGA. Between the trimmed V and J ends, which lost 0 bases and 9 bases, there was a span of 9 bases. CDR3 length: 13 amino acids. CDR3 protein: CASSLTRTTEQFF. CDR3 coding DNA: TGTGCCAGCAGCTTAACCCGGACTACTGAGCAGTTCTTC.

The V call is TRBV28, the J call TRBJ1-5; perhaps TRBD1 as D (5 bases). This CDR3 spans 13 amino acids. The germline CDR1 and CDR2 sequences are MDHEN and SYDVKM. The V gene lost 2 bases and the J gene lost 6 bases, with 8 bases spanning the gap. The DNA for the CDR3 is TGTGCCAGCAGTTTAAGGGGATCTCAGCCCCAGCATTTT. Protein: CASSLRGSQPQHF.

The chain employs TRBV27 and TRBJ2-1, with TRBD2 matching over 8 bases. Germline assignment: CDR1 MNHEY and CDR2 SMNVEV (reference sequence). CDR3 length equals 16 residues. V shed 5 bases and J 5 bases; nucleotides not matched to a gene: 11. The CDR3 sequence: CASSKLRGGPHNEQFF. CDR3 DNA: TGTGCCAGCAGTAAACTACGGGGGGGTCCCCACAATGAGCAGTTCTTC.

The chain combines TRBV7-2 with TRBJ1-4, with a tentative D call TRBD1 (5 bases). Trimming left V 7 bases short and J 5 bases short, with 11 bases between. This CDR3 comprises 13 residues. Germline CDR1 and CDR2: SGHTA and FQGNSA. This CDR3 reads CASTMGTNEKLFF. The CDR3, as DNA: TGTGCCAGCACAATGGGGACCAATGAAAAACTGTTTTTT.

The chain combines TRBV30 with TRBJ1-1; 9 nucleotides align to TRBD1. The V segment lost 2 bases and the J segment 4 bases; nucleotides outside the gene matches: 11. CDR1 and CDR2 (germline): GTSNPN, SVGIG (reference sequence). This CDR3 region has 16 residues. DNA of the CDR3: TGTGCCTGGAGTCGAGGGACAGGGAATCTGAGCACTGAAGCTTTCTTT. Protein: CAWSRGTGNLSTEAFF.

The chain carries TRBV7-2 and TRBJ2-2; D is tentatively TRBD1 or TRBD2 (5 bases each). V lost 5 bases and J 6 bases, leaving 16 bases between the germline ends. This CDR3 contains 15 residues. Germline CDR1 and CDR2: SGHTA and FQGNSA. The CDR3 is CASSLSWGYAGELFF. In DNA, the CDR3 is TGTGCCAGCAGCCTTTCGTGGGGGTACGCCGGGGAGCTGTTTTTT.

The V gene is TRBV25-1, the J gene TRBJ1-2; weak D call: TRBD1 (5 bases). V was cut by 3 bases and J by 4 bases, with 12 bases left in between. Per germline, CDR1 MGHDK and CDR2 SYGVNS. The CDR3 runs 14 residues. The CDR3 DNA reads TGTGCCAGCAGTGACGCCGGGACGGTCTATGGCTACACCTTC. Its translation: CASSDAGTVYGYTF.

CDR3 loop: CASSEGTVMNTEAFF. The CDR3, as DNA: TGTGCCAGCAGTGAAGGCACGGTTATGAACACTGAAGCTTTCTTT. This chain uses TRBV6-1 with TRBJ1-1, with D unresolved. Between the trimmed V and J ends, which lost 1 base and 0 bases, there was a span of 9 bases. Germline V CDR1 and CDR2: MNHNS, SASEGT. The CDR3 extends over 15 amino acids.

The chain combines TRBV5-1 with TRBJ1-5, with a weak D call TRBD1 (5 bases). Per germline, CDR1 SGHRS and CDR2 YFSETQ. V lost 4 bases to trimming and J lost 7 bases, with 15 bases between them. The CDR3 covers 14 residues. The CDR3 loop is CASSTSGGGQPQHF. The CDR3 region has the DNA TGCGCCAGCAGCACGAGCGGGGGTGGACAGCCCCAGCATTTT.